The clone carrying this T cell receptor beta chain was seen once. No antigen is known for it. The source of the sample is a study of T cell responses to AZD1222 COVID-19 vaccine. Looking at the study overall: The study pooled second doses at about 4 or about 12 weeks.

Study-wide findings and caveats: Donors were mostly white British, more females; clonal diversity possibly underestimated. After the peak T cell response, and only then, were repertoires sampled. Among vaccine-associated CD4 TCRs, coverage spanned spike, with dominance at 160-218 and 743-854.

The protocol was immunoSEQ multiplex PCR, while the TCRdb copy is restricted to in-frame clones and leaves out a portion. The sample comprises some 120,000 clones, around 90% of which are singletons, and roughly 1.5% rests with the top ten. The TCR was taken from an adult in good health. The sample was peripheral blood, taken on day 0 of AZD1222 vaccination.

CDR3 sequence: CASRSSGTNYGYTF. The CDR3 DNA follows: TGTGCCAGCAGATCCAGCGGCACTAACTATGGCTACACCTTC. This sequence joins TRBV2 and TRBJ1-2; D call uncertain. Germline V gene sequence: CDR1 SNHLY, CDR2 FYNNEI. V was trimmed by 6 bases and J by 0 bases, leaving 11 bases between them. The CDR3 runs 14 residues. The variable domain in full, with the rest retrieved from reference TRBV2 and TRBJ1-2, is EPEVTQTPSHQVTQMGQEVILRCVPISNHLYFYWYRQILGQKVEFLVSFYNNEISEKSEIFDDQFSVERPDGSNFTLKIRSTKLEDSAMYFCASRSSGTNYGYTFGSGTRLTVV.